This TCR beta chain was recovered during a study of Graves' ophthalmopathy and Graves' hyperthyroidism. The CDR3 has 14 amino acids. CDR1 DFQATT and CDR2 SNEGSKA come from the germline V gene (reference sequence). V trimming: 2 bases; J trimming: 7 bases; junction bases outside the gene matches: 8. This clonotype was recorded at least ten times. Its antigen is undetermined. Study conclusions and caveats: Blood shared most expanded thyroid clonotypes above 0.001 frequency.

Stable hyperthyroidism referred to disease that showed no ophthalmopathy within 18 months of follow-up. Beta-chain TCR CDR3 regions were amplified from RNA transcripts. RT-PCR in the first round used HTBI primers; a second-round multiplex PCR followed. One entry per CDR3 protein results from TCRdb running MiXCR on the multiplex PCR reads. There are hundreds of thousands of distinct CDR3 sequences in the sample; 22% occur only once, and more than 5.5% lies in the top ten. The source material was peripheral blood. The clonotype originates from a woman aged 18-35 years with stable Graves' hyperthyroidism. Some clones in this sample may be carry-over from other donors' samples. V gene TRBV20-1 combines with J gene TRBJ2-7; 10 nucleotides agree with TRBD2. CDR3 DNA sequence: TGCAGTGCTAGATCTAGCGGGGGAGGTTCGGAGCAGTACTTC. Its translation is CSARSSGGGSEQYF.